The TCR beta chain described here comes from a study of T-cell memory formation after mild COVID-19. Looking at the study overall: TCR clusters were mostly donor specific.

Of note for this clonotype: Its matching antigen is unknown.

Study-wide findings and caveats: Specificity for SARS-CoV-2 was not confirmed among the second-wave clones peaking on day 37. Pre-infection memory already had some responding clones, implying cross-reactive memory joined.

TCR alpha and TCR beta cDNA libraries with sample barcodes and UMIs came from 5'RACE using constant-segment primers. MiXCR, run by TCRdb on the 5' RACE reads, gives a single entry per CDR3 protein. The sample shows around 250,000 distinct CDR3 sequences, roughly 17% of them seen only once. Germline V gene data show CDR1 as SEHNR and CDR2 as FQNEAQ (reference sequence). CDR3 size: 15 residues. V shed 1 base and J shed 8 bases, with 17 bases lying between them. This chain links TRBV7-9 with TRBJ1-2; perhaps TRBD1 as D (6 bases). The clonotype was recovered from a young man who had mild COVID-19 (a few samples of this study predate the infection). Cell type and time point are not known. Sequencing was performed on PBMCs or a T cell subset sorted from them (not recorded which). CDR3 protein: CASSLEFAGARGYTF. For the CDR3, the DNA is TGTGCCAGCAGCTTAGAGTTTGCGGGGGCGCGCGGCTACACCTTC.